The 13 T cell receptor beta chains below come from one sample, sequenced in a study of sequential checkpoint blockade in melanoma. Sequencing used immunoSEQ multiplex PCR; TCRdb keeps in-frame clones, though not all of them. The sample includes 12,000 or so clones, around 83% seen only once; the top ten take about 51%. Sample treatment: randomized to nivolumab then ipilimumab (arm A) or the reverse (arm B). The source material was CD8+ T cells sorted from blood (inferred from file names), sampled from a patient given nivolumab and ipilimumab in sequence. The source of these receptors is a human donor with melanoma.

The chain joins TRBV28 to TRBJ2-4, with D uncertain. Deletions cut 2 bases from V and 0 bases from J, with 17 bases between. Germline V gene lookup returns CDR1 MDHEN and CDR2 SYDVKM. There are 18 residues in the CDR3. Here the CDR3 reads CASSLSVPIRLAKNIQYF. The CDR3, as DNA: TGTGCCAGCAGTTTAAGCGTTCCTATCCGACTAGCCAAAAACATTCAGTACTTC.

This chain connects TRBV9 to TRBJ1-3; 9 bases match TRBD1. V shed 0 bases and J 4 bases; nucleotides not matched to a gene: 2. Germline CDR1 SGDLS, CDR2 YYNGEE. The CDR3 is made up of 15 amino acids. In nucleotides, the CDR3 is TGTGCCAGCAGCGTAGCGGGACAGGGAGGAAACACCATATATTTT. This encodes CASSVAGQGGNTIYF. Together with reference TRBV9 and TRBJ1-3, the CDR3 gives the full variable domain: DSGVTQTPKHLITATGQRVTLRCSPRSGDLSVYWYQQSLDQGLQFLIQYYNGEERAKGNILERFSAQQFPDLHSELNLSSLELGDSALYFCASSVAGQGGNTIYFGEGSWLTVV.

The J gene is TRBJ2-2, the V gene TRBV9, with 9 bases lining up with TRBD1. CDR3 length: 15 residues. Germline V gene sequence: CDR1 SGDLS, CDR2 YYNGEE. Trimming took 1 base from V and 4 from J; bases not matched to a gene: 2. In nucleotides, the CDR3 is TGTGCCAGCAGCGTACGGGACAGGGCCACCGGGGAGCTGTTTTTT. Encoded protein: CASSVRDRATGELFF.

The rearrangement links TRBV5-1 to TRBJ1-1; D not certain. The CDR3 contains 17 residues. Deletions cut 1 base from V and 4 bases from J, with 20 bases between. Germline V CDR1 and CDR2: SGHRS, YFSETQ. CDR3 sequence: CASSLRGFPTRGTEAFF. Written as DNA, the CDR3 is TGCGCCAGCAGCTTGAGAGGATTCCCCACACGAGGCACTGAAGCTTTCTTT. The complete variable domain, with remaining parts taken from reference TRBV5-1 and TRBJ1-1, reads KAGVTQTPRYLIKTRGQQVTLSCSPISGHRSVSWYQQTPGQGLQFLFEYFSETQRNKGNFPGRFSGRQFSNSRSEMNVSTLELGDSALYLCASSLRGFPTRGTEAFFGQGTRLTVV.

In nucleotides, the CDR3 is TGTGCCAGCAGCTTGGAGGGGGCTGTGGCTGAAGCTTTCTTT. It codes for CASSLEGAVAEAFF. This chain joins TRBV5-4 and TRBJ1-1; 7 bases match TRBD1. This CDR3 has 14 amino acids. J lost 6 bases, V lost 0 bases, and 5 bases had no gene match. Germline CDR1 reads SGHNT; CDR2 reads YYREEE (reference sequence).

V gene TRBV7-2 combines with J gene TRBJ2-2; 7 positions agree with TRBD2. The trim removed 8 bases at V and 3 bases at J, leaving 9 bases unmatched. The CDR3 extends over 15 amino acids. Germline CDR1 is SGHTA and CDR2 is FQGNSA. The CDR3 region is CASPTRGEYTGELFF. The CDR3 DNA sequence: TGTGCCAGCCCAACCCGGGGGGAATACACCGGGGAGCTGTTTTTT.

This clone was seen just once. This sequence joins TRBV5-4 and TRBJ2-2, with TRBD1 matching over 9 bases. The CDR3 spans 17 residues. CDR1 and CDR2 (germline): SGHNT, YYREEE (reference sequence). V was pared by 4 bases and J by 4 bases, with 11 bases of the junction left unmatched. CDR3 DNA sequence: TGTGCCAGCAGCAGAACGGGGGACAGGGTGGTCACCGGGGAGCTGTTTTTT. This gives the protein CASSRTGDRVVTGELFF.

The V gene is TRBV6-1, the J gene TRBJ1-1; perhaps TRBD1 as D (6 bases). The CDR3 covers 15 residues. Germline V gene lookup returns CDR1 MNHNS and CDR2 SASEGT. Trimming left V 3 bases short and J 0 bases short, with 11 bases between. The chain's CDR3 is CASSDWGRVNTEAFF. The CDR3 DNA reads TGTGCCAGCAGTGATTGGGGGCGGGTGAACACTGAAGCTTTCTTT.

The chain recombines TRBV19 with TRBJ1-1; TRBD1 might be the D (6 bases). The length of the CDR3 is 16 residues. From germline, CDR1 is LNHDA and CDR2 SQIVND (reference sequence). Trimming removed 2 bases at V and 1 base at J, with 14 bases between. The CDR3 spells CASSIRGGPGNTEAFF. The CDR3 coding sequence is TGTGCCAGTAGTATACGGGGGGGCCCGGGGAACACTGAAGCTTTCTTT.

V usage is TRBV4-2 and J usage is TRBJ2-7, with unresolved D. Deletions cut 4 bases from V and 4 bases from J, with 20 bases between. Germline V gene data show CDR1 as LGHNA and CDR2 as YNFKEQ. This CDR3 region has 16 residues. CDR3 coding DNA: TGTGCCAGCAGCCCCCTCCCGGTGTCGCCCATATACGAGCAGTACTTC. This sequence encodes CASSPLPVSPIYEQYF.

The J gene is TRBJ2-6, the V gene TRBV9, with TRBD1 identical over 11 bases. The CDR3 is 18 amino acids. With 1 base clipped from V and 1 base from J, the junction kept 4 bases outside the gene matches. Looked up from germline, CDR1 is SGDLS and CDR2 is YYNGEE. The CDR3 here is CASSVHWDRGSGANVLTF. The CDR3 DNA is TGTGCCAGCAGCGTACATTGGGACAGGGGGTCTGGGGCCAACGTCCTGACTTTC.

This chain links TRBV28 with TRBJ1-2; 8 bases align to TRBD1. The CDR3 has 15 amino acids. V was clipped by 4 bases and J by 3 bases; unmatched bases: 7. Germline CDR1 reads MDHEN; CDR2 reads SYDVKM. The CDR3, as DNA: TGTGCCAGCAGTTCCCTGACAGGGGTTGACTATGGCTACACCTTC. Translated, it gives CASSSLTGVDYGYTF.

The CDR3 region has the DNA TGTGCCAGCCGGGACTCATCCACCGGGGAGCTGTTTTTT. Translated: CASRDSSTGELFF. The rearrangement links TRBV2 to TRBJ2-2; D perhaps matches TRBD2 (6 bases). This CDR3 has 13 residues. Trimming left V 8 bases short and J 4 bases short, with 11 bases between. The germline V gene has CDR1 SNHLY and CDR2 FYNNEI.